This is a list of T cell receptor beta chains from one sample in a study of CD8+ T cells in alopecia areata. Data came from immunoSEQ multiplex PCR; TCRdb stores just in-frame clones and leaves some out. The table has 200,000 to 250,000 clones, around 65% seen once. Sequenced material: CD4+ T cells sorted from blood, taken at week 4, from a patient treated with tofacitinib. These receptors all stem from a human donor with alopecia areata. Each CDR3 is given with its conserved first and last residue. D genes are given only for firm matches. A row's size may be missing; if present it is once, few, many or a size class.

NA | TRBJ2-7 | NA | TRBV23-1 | TGCGCCAGCAGTCAACATGGGGACAACCCCTACGAGCAGTACTTC | CASSQHGDNPYEQYF
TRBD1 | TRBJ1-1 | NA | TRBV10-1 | TGCGCCAGCAGTGGGCCCCTCAGGGGGCCAATGAACACTGAAGCTTTCTTT | CASSGPLRGPMNTEAFF
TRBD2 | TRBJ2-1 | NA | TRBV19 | TGTGCCAGTAGTTATGGCGGGGGGGCCGCCTACAATGAGCAGTTCTTC | CASSYGGGAAYNEQFF
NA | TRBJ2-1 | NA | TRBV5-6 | TGTGCCAGCAGCTTGGTATTTGAGCAGTTCTTC | CASSLVFEQFF
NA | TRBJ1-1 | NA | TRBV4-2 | TGTGCCAGCAGCCAAGAACTGAACACTGAAGCTTTCTTT | CASSQELNTEAFF
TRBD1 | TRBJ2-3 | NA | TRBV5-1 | TGCGCCAGCAGCCACGGACAGGGCACAGATACGCAGTATTTT | CASSHGQGTDTQYF
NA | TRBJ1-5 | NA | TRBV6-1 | TGTGCCAGCAGTGACAGGGGCAATCAGCCCCAGCATTTT | CASSDRGNQPQHF
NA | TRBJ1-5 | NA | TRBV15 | TGTGCCACCAGCAGAGATCAGGGCCAGCCCCAGCATTTT | CATSRDQGQPQHF
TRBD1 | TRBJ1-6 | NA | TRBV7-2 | TGTGCCAGCAGCTTAGCCCGGGACAGCATCTATAATTCACCCCTCCACTTT | CASSLARDSIYNSPLHF
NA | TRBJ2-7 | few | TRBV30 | TGTGCCTGGAGTAAGGTCCACGAGCAGTACTTC | CAWSKVHEQYF
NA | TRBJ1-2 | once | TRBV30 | TGTGCCTGGAGTTACGGGGTTAACTATGGCTACACCTTC | CAWSYGVNYGYTF
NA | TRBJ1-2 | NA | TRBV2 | TGTGCCAGCAGTGATGGGGAGAGCTATGGCTACACCTTC | CASSDGESYGYTF
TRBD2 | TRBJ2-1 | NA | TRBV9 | TGTGCCAGCAGCGTTAGCGGGGGGCCCCTCTATGAGCAGTTCTTC | CASSVSGGPLYEQFF
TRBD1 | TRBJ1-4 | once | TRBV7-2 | TGTGCCAGCAGCCTAAAGGGGGCAGGAGAAAAACTGTTTTTT | CASSLKGAGEKLFF
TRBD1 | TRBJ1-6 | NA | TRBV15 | TGTGCCACCAGCAGAGTTCGGGGACAGGGAAAGTCCCGTAATTCACCCCTCCACTTT | CATSRVRGQGKSRNSPLHF
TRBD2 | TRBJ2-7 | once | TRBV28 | TGTGCCAGCATTTCTCCTAGCGGGGGGTCCTACGAGCAGTACTTC | CASISPSGGSYEQYF
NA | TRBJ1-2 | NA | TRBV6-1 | TGTGCCAGCAGAGATGGGACGTTGGGCGGCTACACCTTC | CASRDGTLGGYTF
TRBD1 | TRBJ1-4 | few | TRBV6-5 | TGTGCCAGCAGTTCCGGGACAGGGGGTGAAAAACTGTTTTTT | CASSSGTGGEKLFF
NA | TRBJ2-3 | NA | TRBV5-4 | TGTGCCAGCAGCCCTCGGGGGGCGAGCACAGATACGCAGTATTTT | CASSPRGASTDTQYF
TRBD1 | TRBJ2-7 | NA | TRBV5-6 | TGTGCCAGCAGCAAGATGACAGGGAAGATCTTCGGGTACGAGCAGTACTTC | CASSKMTGKIFGYEQYF
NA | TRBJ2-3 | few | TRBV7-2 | TGTGCCAGCAGCACATACACAGATACGCAGTATTTT | CASSTYTDTQYF
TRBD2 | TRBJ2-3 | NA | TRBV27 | TGTGCCAGCAGAAAAAGCGGGGGGGCTGATACGCAGTATTTT | CASRKSGGADTQYF
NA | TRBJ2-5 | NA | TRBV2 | TGTGCCAGCAATGTAGCTCAAGAGACCCAGTACTTC | CASNVAQETQYF
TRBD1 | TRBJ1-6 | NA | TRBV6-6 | TGTGCCAGCAGTTTGCAGACAGGGGACTCACCCCTCCACTTT | CASSLQTGDSPLHF
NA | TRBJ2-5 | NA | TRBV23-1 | TGCGCCAGCAGGACAGAGGAGACCCAGTACTTC | CASRTEETQYF
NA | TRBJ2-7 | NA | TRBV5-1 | TGCGCCAGCAGCTTTTCTGGAGGCGGGGACGAGCAGTACTTC | CASSFSGGGDEQYF
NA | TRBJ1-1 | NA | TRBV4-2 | TGTGCCAGCAGCCAACCAGGGTCGGACACTGAAGCTTTCTTT | CASSQPGSDTEAFF